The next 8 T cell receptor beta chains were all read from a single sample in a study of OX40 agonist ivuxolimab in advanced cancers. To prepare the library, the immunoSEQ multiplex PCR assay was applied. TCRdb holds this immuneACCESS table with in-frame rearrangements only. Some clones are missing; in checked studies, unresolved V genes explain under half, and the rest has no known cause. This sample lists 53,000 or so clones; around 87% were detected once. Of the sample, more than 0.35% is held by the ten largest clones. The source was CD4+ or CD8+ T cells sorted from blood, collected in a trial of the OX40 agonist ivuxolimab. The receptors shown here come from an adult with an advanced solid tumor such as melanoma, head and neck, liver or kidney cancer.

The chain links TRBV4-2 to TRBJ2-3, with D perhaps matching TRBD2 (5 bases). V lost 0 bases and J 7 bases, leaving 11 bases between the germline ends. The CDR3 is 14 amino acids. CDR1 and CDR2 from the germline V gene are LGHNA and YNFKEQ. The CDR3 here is CASSQDRLAYTQYF. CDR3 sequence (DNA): TGTGCCAGCAGCCAAGATCGATTAGCGTATACGCAGTATTTT.

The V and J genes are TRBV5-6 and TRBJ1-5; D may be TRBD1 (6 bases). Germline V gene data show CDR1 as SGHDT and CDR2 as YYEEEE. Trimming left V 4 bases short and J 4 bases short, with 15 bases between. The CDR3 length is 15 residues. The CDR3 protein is CASSPRLTGNQPQHF. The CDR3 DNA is TGTGCCAGCAGCCCTAGACTCACAGGGAATCAGCCCCAGCATTTT.

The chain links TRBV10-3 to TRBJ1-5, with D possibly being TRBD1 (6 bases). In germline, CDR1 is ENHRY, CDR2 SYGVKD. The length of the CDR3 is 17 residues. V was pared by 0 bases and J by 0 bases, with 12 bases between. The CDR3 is CAISESGQQYSNQPQHF. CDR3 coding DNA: TGTGCCATCAGTGAGTCCGGACAGCAATATAGCAATCAGCCCCAGCATTTT.

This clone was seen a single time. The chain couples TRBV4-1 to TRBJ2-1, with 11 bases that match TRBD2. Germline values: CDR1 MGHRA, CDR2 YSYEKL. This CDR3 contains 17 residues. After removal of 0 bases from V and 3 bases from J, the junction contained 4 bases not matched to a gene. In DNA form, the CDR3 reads TGCGCCAGCAGCCAAGATTTGGGGACTAGCGGCTACAATGAGCAGTTCTTC. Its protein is CASSQDLGTSGYNEQFF.

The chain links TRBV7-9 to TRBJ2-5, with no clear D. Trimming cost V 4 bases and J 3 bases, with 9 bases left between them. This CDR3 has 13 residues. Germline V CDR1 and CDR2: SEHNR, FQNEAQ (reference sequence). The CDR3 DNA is TGTGCCAGCAGCTCTTCGACGGAAGAGACCCAGTACTTC. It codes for CASSSSTEETQYF.

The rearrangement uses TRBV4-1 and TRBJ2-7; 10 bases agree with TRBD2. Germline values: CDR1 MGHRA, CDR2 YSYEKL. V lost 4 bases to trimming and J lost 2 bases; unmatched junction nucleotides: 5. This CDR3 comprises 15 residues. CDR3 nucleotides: TGCGCCAGCAGCCTCGGACTAGCGGTAACCTACGAGCAGTACTTC. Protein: CASSLGLAVTYEQYF.

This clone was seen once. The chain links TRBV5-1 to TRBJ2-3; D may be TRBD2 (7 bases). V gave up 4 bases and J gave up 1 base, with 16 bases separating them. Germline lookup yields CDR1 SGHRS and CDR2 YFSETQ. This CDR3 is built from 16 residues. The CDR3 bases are TGCGCCAGCAGCGATTTAACAGGGAGGGGCACAGATACGCAGTATTTT. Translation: CASSDLTGRGTDTQYF.

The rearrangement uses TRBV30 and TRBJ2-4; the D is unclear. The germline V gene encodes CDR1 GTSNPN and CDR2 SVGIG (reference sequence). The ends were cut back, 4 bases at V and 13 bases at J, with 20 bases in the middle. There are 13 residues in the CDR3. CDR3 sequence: CAWTPGPKRLQYF. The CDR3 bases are TGTGCCTGGACACCAGGACCCAAGAGGTTGCAGTACTTC.